These T cell receptor beta chains were read from a single sample in a study of cytomegalovirus exposure and HLA in healthy donors. The table came from immunoSEQ multiplex PCR; TCRdb's copy has only in-frame clones and leaves some out. The data show 90,000 to 110,000 clones, about 80% seen once. The sample taken for sequencing was PBMCs. The receptors derive from a man aged 35-49 years in good health and CMV-seropositive. The CDR3 runs from the conserved cysteine through the conserved F or W. The order of the fields is D gene, V gene, CDR3 length, J gene, CDR3 protein. The D gene is left open where the match is weak.

d_gene: TRBD1
v_gene: TRBV27
len: 16
j_gene: TRBJ1-6
CDR3aa: CASSFGKGAGNSPLHF

d_gene: -
v_gene: TRBV9
len: 14
j_gene: TRBJ2-5
CDR3aa: CASSFSGHQETQYF

d_gene: TRBD2
v_gene: TRBV7-6
len: 18
j_gene: TRBJ2-1
CDR3aa: CASSLRASGRDSYNEQFF

d_gene: -
v_gene: TRBV11-3
len: 15
j_gene: TRBJ1-4
CDR3aa: CASSLGVDRNEKLFF

d_gene: TRBD1
v_gene: TRBV5-8
len: 16
j_gene: TRBJ2-5
CDR3aa: CASSLLGRGQQETQYF

d_gene: -
v_gene: TRBV5-1
len: 16
j_gene: TRBJ1-1
CDR3aa: CASSSPGGMVNTEAFF

d_gene: TRBD2
v_gene: TRBV18
len: 16
j_gene: TRBJ2-2
CDR3aa: CASSSILAGVTGELFF

d_gene: TRBD2
v_gene: TRBV4-2
len: 14
j_gene: TRBJ2-7
CDR3aa: CASSQAERGYEQYF

d_gene: -
v_gene: TRBV19
len: 19
j_gene: TRBJ1-2
CDR3aa: CASSIKGPSQVSANYGYTF

d_gene: TRBD1
v_gene: TRBV18
len: 14
j_gene: TRBJ2-5
CDR3aa: CASSPDRGRETQYF

d_gene: -
v_gene: TRBV2
len: 14
j_gene: TRBJ2-6
CDR3aa: CASSAGKGANVLTF

d_gene: TRBD1
v_gene: TRBV11-1
len: 15
j_gene: TRBJ1-3
CDR3aa: CASSKGQGSGNTIYF

d_gene: -
v_gene: TRBV30
len: 14
j_gene: TRBJ1-3
CDR3aa: CAWRQGKEGNTIYF

d_gene: -
v_gene: TRBV2
len: 13
j_gene: TRBJ2-5
CDR3aa: CASSVARQETQYF

d_gene: TRBD1
v_gene: TRBV2
len: 15
j_gene: TRBJ2-1
CDR3aa: CASSQPGQGNNEQFF

d_gene: TRBD1
v_gene: TRBV7-9
len: 15
j_gene: TRBJ2-7
CDR3aa: CASSVQGYRGDEQYF

d_gene: TRBD1
v_gene: TRBV28
len: 15
j_gene: TRBJ2-2
CDR3aa: CASSYQDRKAGELFF

d_gene: TRBD2
v_gene: TRBV4-1
len: 16
j_gene: TRBJ2-1
CDR3aa: CASSQDKGLEYNEQFF

d_gene: TRBD1
v_gene: TRBV6-1
len: 15
j_gene: TRBJ1-5
CDR3aa: CASWGQLFRNQPQHF

d_gene: -
v_gene: TRBV6-4
len: 13
j_gene: TRBJ2-3
CDR3aa: CASSDSRADTQYF

d_gene: -
v_gene: TRBV6-5
len: 13
j_gene: TRBJ2-5
CDR3aa: CATRSGDKETQYF

d_gene: -
v_gene: TRBV18
len: 13
j_gene: TRBJ1-1
CDR3aa: CASSPAVDTEAFF

d_gene: TRBD2
v_gene: TRBV14
len: 14
j_gene: TRBJ2-3
CDR3aa: CASSQGLARDTQYF

d_gene: -
v_gene: TRBV28
len: 17
j_gene: TRBJ1-5
CDR3aa: CASSYTPGMVSNQPQHF

d_gene: -
v_gene: TRBV6-5
len: 13
j_gene: TRBJ1-2
CDR3aa: CASSLGSGGGYTF

d_gene: TRBD1
v_gene: TRBV11-3
len: 16
j_gene: TRBJ2-1
CDR3aa: CASSLEGQGAYNEQFF

d_gene: -
v_gene: TRBV6-6
len: 13
j_gene: TRBJ2-5
CDR3aa: CASSPRQQETQYF

d_gene: -
v_gene: TRBV4-1
len: 13
j_gene: TRBJ1-1
CDR3aa: CASSHEVNTEAFF

d_gene: TRBD2
v_gene: TRBV18
len: 12
j_gene: -
CDR3aa: CASSPGGREQYF

d_gene: TRBD1
v_gene: TRBV25-1
len: 13
j_gene: TRBJ1-1
CDR3aa: CASSATGASEAFF

d_gene: TRBD2
v_gene: TRBV19
len: 16
j_gene: TRBJ2-1
CDR3aa: CASSPLRGSIGNEQFF

d_gene: TRBD1
v_gene: TRBV5-1
len: 16
j_gene: TRBJ2-2
CDR3aa: CASSWDETGVTGELFF

d_gene: TRBD2
v_gene: TRBV30
len: 13
j_gene: TRBJ2-3
CDR3aa: CAYDSGSTDTQYF

d_gene: -
v_gene: TRBV9
len: 14
j_gene: TRBJ2-7
CDR3aa: CASSVKGGPYEQYF

d_gene: -
v_gene: TRBV19
len: 15
j_gene: TRBJ1-5
CDR3aa: CASSWGDASNQPQHF

d_gene: -
v_gene: TRBV30
len: 12
j_gene: TRBJ1-2
CDR3aa: CAWSVPGGGYTF

d_gene: -
v_gene: TRBV19
len: 12
j_gene: TRBJ2-2
CDR3aa: CASSRQTGELFF

d_gene: -
v_gene: TRBV28
len: 12
j_gene: TRBJ2-7
CDR3aa: CASSLGVYEQYF

d_gene: -
v_gene: TRBV11-3
len: 15
j_gene: TRBJ2-1
CDR3aa: CASSLDGVGYNEQFF

d_gene: -
v_gene: TRBV2
len: 13
j_gene: TRBJ1-2
CDR3aa: CAGRTQTGYGYTF

d_gene: -
v_gene: TRBV10-3
len: 14
j_gene: TRBJ1-6
CDR3aa: CAISETGSNSPLHF

d_gene: -
v_gene: TRBV5-4
len: 15
j_gene: TRBJ2-5
CDR3aa: CASSSGGRNQETQYF

d_gene: -
v_gene: TRBV4-2
len: 16
j_gene: TRBJ2-3
CDR3aa: CASSQDYEGGTDTQYF

d_gene: -
v_gene: TRBV4-1
len: 15
j_gene: TRBJ1-1
CDR3aa: CASSQGARVGTEAFF

d_gene: -
v_gene: TRBV7-3
len: 14
j_gene: TRBJ1-1
CDR3aa: CASSLGGSNTEAFF

d_gene: -
v_gene: TRBV7-2
len: 19
j_gene: TRBJ2-3
CDR3aa: CASSLGIVAVGYAWDTQYF

d_gene: -
v_gene: TRBV5-4
len: 15
j_gene: TRBJ2-1
CDR3aa: CASSFGQGSYNEQFF

d_gene: -
v_gene: TRBV4-3
len: 15
j_gene: TRBJ1-1
CDR3aa: CASSQDQQGNTEAFF

d_gene: -
v_gene: TRBV5-4
len: 13
j_gene: TRBJ1-1
CDR3aa: CASSGSTEDKGIF

d_gene: TRBD1
v_gene: TRBV10-3
len: 13
j_gene: TRBJ2-7
CDR3aa: CATRDRGSYEQYF

d_gene: TRBD1
v_gene: TRBV18
len: 14
j_gene: TRBJ2-1
CDR3aa: CASSPAQGVNEQFF

d_gene: TRBD2
v_gene: TRBV5-4
len: 15
j_gene: TRBJ2-5
CDR3aa: CASSTGTSGVETQYF

d_gene: TRBD1
v_gene: TRBV9
len: 14
j_gene: TRBJ2-1
CDR3aa: CASSAGQGQDEQFF

d_gene: -
v_gene: TRBV9
len: 14
j_gene: TRBJ1-2
CDR3aa: CASSVEKGNYGYTF

d_gene: TRBD1
v_gene: TRBV7-3
len: 15
j_gene: TRBJ1-2
CDR3aa: CASSPTRQGHYGYTF

d_gene: TRBD1
v_gene: TRBV11-3
len: 14
j_gene: TRBJ2-7
CDR3aa: CASSLGTGGYEQYF

d_gene: -
v_gene: TRBV6-6
len: 13
j_gene: TRBJ1-1
CDR3aa: CASRLLMNTEAFF

d_gene: TRBD1
v_gene: TRBV2
len: 13
j_gene: TRBJ2-1
CDR3aa: CASGTGDINEQFF